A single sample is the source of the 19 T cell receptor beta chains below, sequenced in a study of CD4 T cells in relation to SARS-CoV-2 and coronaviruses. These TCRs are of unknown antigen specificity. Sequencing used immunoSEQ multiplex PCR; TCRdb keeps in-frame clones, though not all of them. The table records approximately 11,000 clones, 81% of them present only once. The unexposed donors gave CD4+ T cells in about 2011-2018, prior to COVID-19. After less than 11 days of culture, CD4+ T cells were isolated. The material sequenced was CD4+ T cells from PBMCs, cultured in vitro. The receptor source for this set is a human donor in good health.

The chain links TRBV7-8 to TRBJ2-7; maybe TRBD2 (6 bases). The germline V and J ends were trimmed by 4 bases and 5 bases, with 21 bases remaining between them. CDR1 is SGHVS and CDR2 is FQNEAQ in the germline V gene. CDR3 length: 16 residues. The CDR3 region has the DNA TGTGCCAGCAGCTCCCCCTCAGGGACTGCGGTGGACGAGCAGTACTTC. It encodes CASSSPSGTAVDEQYF.

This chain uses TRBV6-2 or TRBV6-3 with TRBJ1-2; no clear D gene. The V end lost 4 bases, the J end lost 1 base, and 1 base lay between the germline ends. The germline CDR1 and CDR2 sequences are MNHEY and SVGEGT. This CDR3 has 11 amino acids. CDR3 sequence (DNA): TGTGCCAGCAGTTTTAACTATGGCTACACCTTC. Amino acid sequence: CASSFNYGYTF.

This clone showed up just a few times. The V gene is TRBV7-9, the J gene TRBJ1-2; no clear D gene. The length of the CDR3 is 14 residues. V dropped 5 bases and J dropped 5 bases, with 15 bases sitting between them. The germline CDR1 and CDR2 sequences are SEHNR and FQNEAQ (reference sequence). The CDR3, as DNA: TGTGCCAGCAGCCCCCCAGGCCGCGGGTATGGCTACACCTTC. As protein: CASSPPGRGYGYTF.

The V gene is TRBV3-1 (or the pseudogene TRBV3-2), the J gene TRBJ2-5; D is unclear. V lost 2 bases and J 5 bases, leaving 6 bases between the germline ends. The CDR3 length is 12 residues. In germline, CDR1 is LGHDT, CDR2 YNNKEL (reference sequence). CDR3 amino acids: CASSQSWETQYF. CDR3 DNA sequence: TGTGCCAGCAGCCAATCTTGGGAGACCCAGTACTTC.

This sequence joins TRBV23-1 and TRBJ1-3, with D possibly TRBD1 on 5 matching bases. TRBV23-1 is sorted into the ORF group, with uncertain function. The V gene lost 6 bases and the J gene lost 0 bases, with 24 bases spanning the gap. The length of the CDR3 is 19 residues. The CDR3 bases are TGCGCCAGCAGCCCCTTGGATTCAGGGAGGGGCGACTCTGGAAACACCATATATTTT. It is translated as CASSPLDSGRGDSGNTIYF.

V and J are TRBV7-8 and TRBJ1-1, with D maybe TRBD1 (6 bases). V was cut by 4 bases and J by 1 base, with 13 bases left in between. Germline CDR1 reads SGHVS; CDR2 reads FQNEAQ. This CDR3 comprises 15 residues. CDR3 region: CASSSRQVENTEAFF. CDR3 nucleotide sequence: TGTGCCAGCAGCTCAAGACAGGTGGAGAACACTGAAGCTTTCTTT.

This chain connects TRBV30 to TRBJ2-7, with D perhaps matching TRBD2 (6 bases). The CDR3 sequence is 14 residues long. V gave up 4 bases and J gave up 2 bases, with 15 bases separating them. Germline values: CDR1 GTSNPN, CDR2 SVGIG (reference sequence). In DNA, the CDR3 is TGTGCCTGGACCCCGGGCGGGGCTCCCTACGAGCAGTACTTC. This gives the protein CAWTPGGAPYEQYF.

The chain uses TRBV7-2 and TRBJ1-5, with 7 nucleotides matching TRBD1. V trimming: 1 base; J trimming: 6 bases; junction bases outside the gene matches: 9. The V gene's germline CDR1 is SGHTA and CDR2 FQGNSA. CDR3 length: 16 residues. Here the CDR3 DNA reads TGTGCCAGCAGCTTAGGGGACAGAATTTTCCCTCAGCCCCAGCATTTT. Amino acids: CASSLGDRIFPQPQHF.

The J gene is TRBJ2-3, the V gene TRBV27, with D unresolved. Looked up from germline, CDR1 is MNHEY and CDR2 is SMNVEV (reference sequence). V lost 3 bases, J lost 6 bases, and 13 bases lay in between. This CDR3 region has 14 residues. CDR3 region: CASSFRTAWDTQYF. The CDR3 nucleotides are TGTGCCAGCAGTTTCCGGACCGCCTGGGATACGCAGTATTTT.

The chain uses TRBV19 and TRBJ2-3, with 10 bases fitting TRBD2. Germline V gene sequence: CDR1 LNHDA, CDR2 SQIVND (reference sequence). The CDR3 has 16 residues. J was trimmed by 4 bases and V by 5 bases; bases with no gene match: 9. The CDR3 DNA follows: TGTGCCAGTAGTTTTCCAAGCGGGGGGGCCGCAGATACGCAGTATTTT. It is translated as CASSFPSGGAADTQYF.

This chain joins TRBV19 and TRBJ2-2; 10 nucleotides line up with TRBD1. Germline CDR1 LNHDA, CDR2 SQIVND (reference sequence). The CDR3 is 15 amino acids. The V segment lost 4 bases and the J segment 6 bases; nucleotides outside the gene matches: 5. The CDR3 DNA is TGTGCCAGTAGTAAGGGGACAGGGGAGTCCGGGGAGCTGTTTTTT. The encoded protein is CASSKGTGESGELFF.

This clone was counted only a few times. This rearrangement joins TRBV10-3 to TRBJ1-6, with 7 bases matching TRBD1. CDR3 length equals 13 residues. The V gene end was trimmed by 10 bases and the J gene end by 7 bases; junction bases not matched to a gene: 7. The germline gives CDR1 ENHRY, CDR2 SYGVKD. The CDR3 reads CATYRGGNSPLHF. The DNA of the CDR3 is TGTGCCACCTACAGGGGAGGAAATTCACCCCTCCACTTT.

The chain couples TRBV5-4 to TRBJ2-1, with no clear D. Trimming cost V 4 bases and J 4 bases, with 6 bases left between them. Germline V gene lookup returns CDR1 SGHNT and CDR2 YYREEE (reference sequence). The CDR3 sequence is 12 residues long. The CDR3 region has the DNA TGTGCCAGCAGCAGAGATTACAATGAGCAGTTCTTC. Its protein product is CASSRDYNEQFF. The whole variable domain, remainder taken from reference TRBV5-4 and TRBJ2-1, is ETGVTQSPTHLIKTRGQQVTLRCSSQSGHNTVSWYQQALGQGPQFIFQYYREEENGRGNFPPRFSGLQFPNYSSELNVNALELDDSALYLCASSRDYNEQFFGPGTRLTVL.

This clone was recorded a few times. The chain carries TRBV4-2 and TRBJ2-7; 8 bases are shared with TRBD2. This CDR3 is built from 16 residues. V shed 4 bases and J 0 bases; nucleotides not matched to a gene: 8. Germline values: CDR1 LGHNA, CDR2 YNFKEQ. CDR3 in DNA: TGTGCCAGCAGCCCCTCGGGAGGGAGACACTCCTACGAGCAGTACTTC. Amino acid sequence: CASSPSGGRHSYEQYF.

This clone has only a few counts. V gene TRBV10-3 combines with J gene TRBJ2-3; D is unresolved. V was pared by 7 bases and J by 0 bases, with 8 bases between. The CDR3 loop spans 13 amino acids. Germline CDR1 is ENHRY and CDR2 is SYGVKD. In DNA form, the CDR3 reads TGTGCCATCACCAAGGACAGCACAGATACGCAGTATTTT. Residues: CAITKDSTDTQYF.

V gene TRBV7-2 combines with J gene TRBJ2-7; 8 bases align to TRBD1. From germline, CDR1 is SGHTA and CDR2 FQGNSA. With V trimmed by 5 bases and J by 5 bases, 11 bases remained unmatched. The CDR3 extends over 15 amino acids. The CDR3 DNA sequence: TGTGCCAGCAGCGGCCGGGCAGGGGGCGAGGACGAGCAGTACTTC. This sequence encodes CASSGRAGGEDEQYF.

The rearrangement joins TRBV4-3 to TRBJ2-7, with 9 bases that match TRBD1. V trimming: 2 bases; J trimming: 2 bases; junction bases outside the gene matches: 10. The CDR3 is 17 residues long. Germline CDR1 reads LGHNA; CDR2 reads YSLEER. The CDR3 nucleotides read TGCGCCAGCAGCCAACTGGCCCGACAGGGGGAGCCCTACGAGCAGTACTTC. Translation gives CASSQLARQGEPYEQYF.

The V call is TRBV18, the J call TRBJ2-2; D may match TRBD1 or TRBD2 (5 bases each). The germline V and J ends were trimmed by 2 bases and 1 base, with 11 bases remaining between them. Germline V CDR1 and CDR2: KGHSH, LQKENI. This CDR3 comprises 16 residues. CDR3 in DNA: TGTGCCAGCTCACCATTTATGAGGGGGAACACCGGGGAGCTGTTTTTT. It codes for CASSPFMRGNTGELFF.

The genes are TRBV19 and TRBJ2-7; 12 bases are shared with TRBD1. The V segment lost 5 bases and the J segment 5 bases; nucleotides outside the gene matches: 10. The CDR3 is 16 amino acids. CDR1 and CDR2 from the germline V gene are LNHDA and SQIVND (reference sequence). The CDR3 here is CASSYSGTGGWDEQYF. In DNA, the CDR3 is TGTGCCAGTAGTTATTCCGGGACAGGGGGCTGGGACGAGCAGTACTTC.